This TCR beta chain was captured in a study of T cell responses to AZD1222 COVID-19 vaccine. The assay was immunoSEQ multiplex PCR, and TCRdb's table has in-frame clones only and misses some. The sample has tens of thousands of clones; roughly 90% are singletons. Overall study results and limits: Donors, mostly white British, included more females; clonal diversity was possibly underestimated. The repertoires were collected only after the peak T cell response. Mapped onto spike, vaccine-associated CD4 TCRs spanned it and were dominant at 160-218 and 743-854.

As concerns this clone: Its antigen is currently unknown.

The CDR3 runs to 13 residues. Germline CDR1 and CDR2: LNHDA and SQIVND (reference sequence). With 4 bases removed from V and 3 bases from J, the gap between germline ends came to 6 bases. The sequence came from an adult in good health. This sequence joins TRBV19 and TRBJ2-2; D unresolved. The material sequenced was peripheral blood, taken on day 0 of AZD1222 vaccination. The CDR3 region is CASSTAYTGELFF. The CDR3 region has the DNA TGTGCCAGTAGTACGGCTTACACCGGGGAGCTGTTTTTT.